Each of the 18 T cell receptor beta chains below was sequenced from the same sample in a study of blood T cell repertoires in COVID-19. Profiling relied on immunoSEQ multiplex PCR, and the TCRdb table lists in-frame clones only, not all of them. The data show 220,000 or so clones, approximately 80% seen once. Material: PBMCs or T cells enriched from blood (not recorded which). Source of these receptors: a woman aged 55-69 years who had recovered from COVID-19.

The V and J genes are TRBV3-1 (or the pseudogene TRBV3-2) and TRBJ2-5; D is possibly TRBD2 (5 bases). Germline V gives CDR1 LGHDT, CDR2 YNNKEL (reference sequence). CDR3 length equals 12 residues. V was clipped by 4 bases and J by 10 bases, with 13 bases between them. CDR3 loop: CASSPSLGGQYF. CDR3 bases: TGTGCCAGCAGCCCCTCACTAGGAGGCCAGTACTTC.

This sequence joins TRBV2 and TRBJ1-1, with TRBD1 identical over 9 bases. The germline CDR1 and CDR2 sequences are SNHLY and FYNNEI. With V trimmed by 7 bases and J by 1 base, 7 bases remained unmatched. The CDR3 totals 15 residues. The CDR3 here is CASKMGTGTNTEAFF. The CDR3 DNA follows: TGTGCCAGCAAAATGGGGACAGGGACGAACACTGAAGCTTTCTTT.

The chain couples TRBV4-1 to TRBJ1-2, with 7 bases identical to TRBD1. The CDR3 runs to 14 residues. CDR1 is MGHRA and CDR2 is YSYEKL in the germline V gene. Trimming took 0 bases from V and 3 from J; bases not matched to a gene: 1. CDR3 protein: CASSQDQGDYGYTF. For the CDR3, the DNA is TGCGCCAGCAGCCAAGATCAGGGGGACTATGGCTACACCTTC.

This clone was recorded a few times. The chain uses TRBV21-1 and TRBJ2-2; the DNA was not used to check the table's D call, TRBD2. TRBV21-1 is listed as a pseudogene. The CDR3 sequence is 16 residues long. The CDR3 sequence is CASSPRVVLTTGELFF. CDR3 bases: TGTGCCAGCAGCCCCCGGGTAGTTTTGACCACCGGGGAGCTGTTTTTT.

CDR3 bases: TGCGCCAGCAGCCTCCTGGGCGGGGGGGCTGTTGAGCAGTTCTTC. Amino acid sequence: CASSLLGGGAVEQFF. This chain links TRBV5-1 with TRBJ2-1; TRBD2 agrees at 9 bases. The CDR3 is 15 amino acids. V shed 4 bases, J shed 9 bases, and the junction held 11 bases outside the gene matches. CDR1 and CDR2 from the germline V gene are SGHRS and YFSETQ.

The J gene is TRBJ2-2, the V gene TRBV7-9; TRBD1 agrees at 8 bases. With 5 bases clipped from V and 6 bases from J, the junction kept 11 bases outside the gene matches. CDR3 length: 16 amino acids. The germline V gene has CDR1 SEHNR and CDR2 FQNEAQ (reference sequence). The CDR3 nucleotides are TGTGCCAGCAGCCTCACATCGGGACAGGTTCCCGGGGAGCTGTTTTTT. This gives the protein CASSLTSGQVPGELFF. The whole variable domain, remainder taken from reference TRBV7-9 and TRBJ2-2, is DTGVSQNPRHKITKRGQNVTFRCDPISEHNRLYWYRQTLGQGPEFLTYFQNEAQLEKSRLLSDRFSAERPKGSFSTLEIQRTEQGDSAMYLCASSLTSGQVPGELFFGEGSRLTVL.

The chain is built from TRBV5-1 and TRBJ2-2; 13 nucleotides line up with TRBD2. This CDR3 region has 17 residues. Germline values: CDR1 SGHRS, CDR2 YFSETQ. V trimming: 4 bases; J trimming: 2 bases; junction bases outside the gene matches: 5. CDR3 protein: CASSRLAGGRNTGELFF. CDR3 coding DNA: TGCGCCAGCAGCCGACTAGCGGGGGGCCGAAACACCGGGGAGCTGTTTTTT.

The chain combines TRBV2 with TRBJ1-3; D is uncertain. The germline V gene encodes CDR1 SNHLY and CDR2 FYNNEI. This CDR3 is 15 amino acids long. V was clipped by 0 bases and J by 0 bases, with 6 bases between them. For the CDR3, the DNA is TGTGCCAGCAGTGAAGCTATCAGCTCTGGAAACACCATATATTTT. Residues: CASSEAISSGNTIYF.

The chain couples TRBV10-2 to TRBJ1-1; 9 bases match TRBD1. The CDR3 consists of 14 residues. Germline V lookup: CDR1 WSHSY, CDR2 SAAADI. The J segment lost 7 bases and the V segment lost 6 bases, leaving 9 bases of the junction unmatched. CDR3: CASRSRDRDGEAFF. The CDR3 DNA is TGCGCCAGCAGGAGCCGGGACAGGGACGGTGAAGCTTTCTTT.

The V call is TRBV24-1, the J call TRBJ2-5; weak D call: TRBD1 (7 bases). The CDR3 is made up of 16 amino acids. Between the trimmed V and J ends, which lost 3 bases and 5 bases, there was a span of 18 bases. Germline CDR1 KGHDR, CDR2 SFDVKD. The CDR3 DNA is TGTGCCACCAGTGATACCGTCGGAGGGGGCCGGGAGACCCAGTACTTC. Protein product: CATSDTVGGGRETQYF.

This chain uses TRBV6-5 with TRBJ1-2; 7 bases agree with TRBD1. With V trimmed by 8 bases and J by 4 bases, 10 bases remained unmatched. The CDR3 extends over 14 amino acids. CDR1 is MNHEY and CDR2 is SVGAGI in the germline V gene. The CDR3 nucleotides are TGTGCCAGCGGGAGCCCGGGACAGATCTATGGCTACACCTTC. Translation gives CASGSPGQIYGYTF.

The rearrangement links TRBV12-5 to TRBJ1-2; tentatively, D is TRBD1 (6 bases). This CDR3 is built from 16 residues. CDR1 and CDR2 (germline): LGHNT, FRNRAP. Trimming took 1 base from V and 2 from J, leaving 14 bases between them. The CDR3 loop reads CASGLDPETGNYGYTF. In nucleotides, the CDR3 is TGTGCTAGTGGTTTGGACCCCGAGACAGGAAACTATGGCTACACCTTC. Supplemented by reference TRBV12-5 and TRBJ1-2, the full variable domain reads DARVTQTPRHKVTEMGQEVTMRCQPILGHNTVFWYRQTMMQGLELLAYFRNRAPLDDSGMPKDRFSAEMPDATLATLKIQPSEPRDSAVYFCASGLDPETGNYGYTFGSGTRLTVV.

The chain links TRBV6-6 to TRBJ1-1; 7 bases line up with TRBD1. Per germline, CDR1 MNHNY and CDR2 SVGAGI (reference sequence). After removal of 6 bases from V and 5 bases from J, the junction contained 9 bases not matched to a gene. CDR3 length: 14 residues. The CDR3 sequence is CASRAGGERTEAFF. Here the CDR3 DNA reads TGTGCCAGCAGGGCAGGGGGTGAAAGGACTGAAGCTTTCTTT.

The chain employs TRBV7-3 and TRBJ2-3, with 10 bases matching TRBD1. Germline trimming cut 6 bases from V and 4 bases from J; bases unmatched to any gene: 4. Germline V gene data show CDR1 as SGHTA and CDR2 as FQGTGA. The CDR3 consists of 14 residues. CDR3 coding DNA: TGTGCCAGCAGTTCCGGACAGGGGGCAGATACGCAGTATTTT. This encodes CASSSGQGADTQYF.

The CDR3 DNA follows: TGTGCCAGCAGCTCGACTGTGAACACTGAAGCTTTCTTT. Its protein product is CASSSTVNTEAFF. The genes are TRBV12-3 or TRBV12-4 and TRBJ1-1, with D unclear. This CDR3 region has 13 residues. The V gene lost 6 bases and the J gene lost 0 bases, with 8 bases spanning the gap.

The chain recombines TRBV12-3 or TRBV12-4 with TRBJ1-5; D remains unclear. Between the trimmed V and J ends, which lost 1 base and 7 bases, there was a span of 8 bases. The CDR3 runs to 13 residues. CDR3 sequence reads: CASSLGREQPQHF. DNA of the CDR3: TGTGCCAGCAGTTTAGGCCGAGAACAGCCCCAGCATTTT.

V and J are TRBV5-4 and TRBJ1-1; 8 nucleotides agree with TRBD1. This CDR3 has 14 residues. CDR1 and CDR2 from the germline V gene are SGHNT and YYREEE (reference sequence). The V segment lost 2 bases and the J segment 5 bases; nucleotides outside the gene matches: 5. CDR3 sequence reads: CASSFGTGRTEAFF. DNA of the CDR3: TGTGCCAGCAGCTTCGGGACAGGAAGGACTGAAGCTTTCTTT.

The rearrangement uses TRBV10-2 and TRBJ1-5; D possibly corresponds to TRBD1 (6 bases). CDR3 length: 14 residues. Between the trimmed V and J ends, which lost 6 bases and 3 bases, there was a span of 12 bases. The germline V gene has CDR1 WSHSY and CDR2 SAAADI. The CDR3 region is CASRQGGNNQPQHF. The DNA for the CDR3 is TGCGCCAGCAGACAGGGTGGGAACAATCAGCCCCAGCATTTT.